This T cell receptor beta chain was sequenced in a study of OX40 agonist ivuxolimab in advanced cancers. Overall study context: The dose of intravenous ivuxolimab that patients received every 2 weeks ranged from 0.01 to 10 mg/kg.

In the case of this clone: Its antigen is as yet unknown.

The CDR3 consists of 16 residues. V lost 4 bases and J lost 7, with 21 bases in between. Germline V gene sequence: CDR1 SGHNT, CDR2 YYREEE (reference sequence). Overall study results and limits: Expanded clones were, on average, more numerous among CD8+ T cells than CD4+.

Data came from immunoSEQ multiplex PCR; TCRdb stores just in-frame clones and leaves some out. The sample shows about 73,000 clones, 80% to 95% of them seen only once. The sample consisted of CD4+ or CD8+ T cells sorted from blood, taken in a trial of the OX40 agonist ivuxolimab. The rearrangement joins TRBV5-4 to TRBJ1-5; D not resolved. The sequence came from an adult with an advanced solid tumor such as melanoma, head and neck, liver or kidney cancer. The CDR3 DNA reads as TGTGCCAGCAGCCAAGAAGTCGCGGGTGGGAGGCAGCCCCAGCATTTT. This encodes CASSQEVAGGRQPQHF. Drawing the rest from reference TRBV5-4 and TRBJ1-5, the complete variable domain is ETGVTQSPTHLIKTRGQQVTLRCSSQSGHNTVSWYQQALGQGPQFIFQYYREEENGRGNFPPRFSGLQFPNYSSELNVNALELDDSALYLCASSQEVAGGRQPQHFGDGTRLSIL.